This TCR beta chain stems from a study of blood T cell repertoires in COVID-19. The germline V and J ends were trimmed by 1 base and 2 bases, with 6 bases remaining between them. Germline V gene sequence: CDR1 SGHNT, CDR2 YENEEA. This CDR3 has 14 amino acids. Produced via immunoSEQ multiplex PCR; TCRdb's table is partial and in-frame only. The data hold 100,000 to 150,000 clones, with roughly 92% observed a single time. This clone was observed once. The gene calls are TRBV11-3 and TRBJ2-1, with a weak D call TRBD1 (6 bases). Specimen: peripheral blood. This receptor was taken from a man over 45 with COVID-19, enrolled during active disease. The CDR3 sequence: CASSLGTAYNEQFF. The CDR3, as DNA: TGTGCCAGCAGCTTAGGGACAGCCTACAATGAGCAGTTCTTC.